The 6 T cell receptor beta chains reported below all come from one sample, sequenced in a study of CD8 T cells in Susac syndrome. RNA amounts of about 0.5 to 1 ug underwent reverse transcription with random hexamers. TCRdb re-called the immunoSEQ multiplex PCR reads with MiXCR, one entry per CDR3 protein. The sample holds more than 55,000 distinct CDR3 sequences; over 95% are singletons and the top ten take approximately 0.11%. Sequencing used CD4+ T cells from PBMCs. The receptors come from a human donor with multiple sclerosis.

V is TRBV6-2 or TRBV6-3 and J is TRBJ1-2; 9 nucleotides align to TRBD1. CDR1 MNHEY and CDR2 SVGEGT come from the germline V gene. The CDR3 totals 14 residues. Trimming removed 7 bases from V and 5 bases from J; junction bases left unmatched: 8. The CDR3 loop reads CASTPDRGGYGYTF. In nucleotides, the CDR3 is TGTGCCAGCACCCCGGACAGGGGAGGATATGGCTACACCTTC.

The chain links TRBV29-1 to TRBJ1-5; 7 bases are shared with TRBD1. J was trimmed by 3 bases and V by 5 bases; bases with no gene match: 13. Germline V lookup: CDR1 SQVTM, CDR2 ANQGSEA. The CDR3 is 16 residues long. CDR3 sequence: CSVSGTGEAPNQPQHF. CDR3 sequence (DNA): TGCAGCGTTAGTGGTACAGGGGAAGCACCCAATCAGCCCCAGCATTTT.

The gene calls are TRBV7-3 and TRBJ2-1; possible D gene TRBD1, 6 bases. Trimming removed 3 bases from V and 9 bases from J, with 12 bases in between. The CDR3 runs to 13 residues. Germline V gives CDR1 SGHTA, CDR2 FQGTGA. For the CDR3, the DNA is TGTGCCAGCAGCTTCACAGGGATGGGTGAGCAGTTCTTC. Its translation is CASSFTGMGEQFF.

This chain links TRBV20-1 with TRBJ1-4; possible D gene TRBD1, 6 bases. This CDR3 is 14 amino acids long. The V end lost 6 bases, the J end lost 8 bases, and 19 bases lay between the germline ends. CDR1 and CDR2 from the germline V gene are DFQATT and SNEGSKA (reference sequence). The CDR3 nucleotides read TGCAGTGCCCTCCCGGGGGGCAGTAGGGAAAAACTGTTTTTT. This sequence encodes CSALPGGSREKLFF.

The rearrangement joins TRBV5-4 to TRBJ2-1; a possible D gene is TRBD2 (7 bases). Trimming took 4 bases from V and 5 from J, leaving 16 bases between them. Looked up from germline, CDR1 is SGHNT and CDR2 is YYREEE (reference sequence). The CDR3 runs to 15 residues. In nucleotides, the CDR3 is TGTGCCAGCAGCACCCCCTCGCGGGGGCACAATGAGCAGTTCTTC. Translated: CASSTPSRGHNEQFF.

The V gene is TRBV7-9, the J gene TRBJ2-5; D tentatively reads TRBD1 or TRBD2 (5 bases each). Germline CDR1 SEHNR, CDR2 FQNEAQ (reference sequence). The germline V and J ends were trimmed by 4 bases and 1 base, with 13 bases remaining between them. The CDR3 totals 15 residues. The CDR3, as DNA: TGTGCCAGCAGCTCCCCAGGTGGGGGCCAAGAGACCCAGTACTTC. Translating it yields CASSSPGGGQETQYF.